These T cell receptor beta chains were read from a single sample in a study of blood T cells in healthy people across ages. Using its own MiXCR run on the 5' RACE reads, TCRdb lists one record per CDR3 protein. The table includes 700,000 or so distinct CDR3 sequences, about 43% detected once. Sequencing used blood. The receptors originated from a man aged 80 or over in good health. Each CDR3 is given with its conserved first and last residue. The D gene is left open where the match is weak. Rows may omit the clone size; those that give it use once, few, many or a size class.

D,size,V,J,DNA,CDR3
TRBD2,.,TRBV24-1,TRBJ2-5,TGTGCCACCAGTGATTACGGGACTAGCATTAAGGAGACCCAGTACTTC,CATSDYGTSIKETQYF
TRBD2,.,TRBV7-9,TRBJ2-1,TGTGCCAGCAGCTTAGTAGGAGCTAGCGGGAGCAATAACTACAATGAGCAGTTCTTC,CASSLVGASGSNNYNEQFF
.,few,TRBV28,TRBJ2-1,TGTGCCAGCAGTTTGAGAACAACTTACTACAATGAGCAGTTCTTC,CASSLRTTYYNEQFF
TRBD1,few,TRBV5-1,TRBJ2-3,TGCGCCAGCAGCCGGGGACAGGGGGGTAGTACAGATACGCAGTATTTT,CASSRGQGGSTDTQYF
.,.,TRBV5-1,TRBJ2-7,TGCGCCAGCAGCCCCGGGCCAGGGACCTACGAGCAGTACTTC,CASSPGPGTYEQYF
TRBD2,.,TRBV6-1,TRBJ2-7,TGTGCCAGCAGTACCCACTCTAGCGGGGGTTCCTACGAGCAGTACTTC,CASSTHSSGGSYEQYF
.,.,TRBV20-1,TRBJ2-1,TGCAGTGCTAACCGGGACTGGGCCTTCAATGAGCAGTTCTTC,CSANRDWAFNEQFF
TRBD2,few,TRBV20-1,TRBJ2-3,TGCAGTGCTTCCTTTCCAGCGGGAGGGAGCACAGATACGCAGTATTTT,CSASFPAGGSTDTQYF
.,.,TRBV2,TRBJ1-1,TGTGCCAGCGAAAAGGACACGAACACTGAAGCTTTCTTT,CASEKDTNTEAFF
TRBD1,many,TRBV3-1,TRBJ2-4,TGTGCCAGCGGAGCACAGGGGGGTGAGATAGCCAAAAACATTCAGTACTTC,CASGAQGGEIAKNIQYF
TRBD2,few,TRBV10-2,TRBJ2-3,TGCGCCAGCAGCGCGTTGGGTAGCGGGAGCAAAGATACGCAGTATTTT,CASSALGSGSKDTQYF
TRBD2,few,TRBV20-1,TRBJ2-1,TGCAGTGCTAGAGATCTATTAGCGGGAGTAGTTTACAATGAGCAGTTCTTC,CSARDLLAGVVYNEQFF
.,.,TRBV28,TRBJ2-2,TGTGCCAGCAGTTTACAGGGGATGTGGGGGCACACCGGGGAGCTGTTTTTT,CASSLQGMWGHTGELFF
.,.,TRBV20-1,TRBJ2-1,TGCAGTGCGCTCCCAATACGGGGTCAGCAAGAGACCCAGTTCTTC,CSALPIRGQQETQFF
.,.,TRBV3-1,TRBJ2-7,TGTGCCAGCAGCCGATGGCAGGGCGAGCAGTACTTC,CASSRWQGEQYF
TRBD1,few,TRBV3-1,TRBJ1-6,TGTGCCAGCAGCCAAAGGACAGGGCAGTTTTCACCCCTCCACTTT,CASSQRTGQFSPLHF
.,.,TRBV29-1,TRBJ2-1,TGCAGCGTTGCTAACGCCGTAGCTTACAATGAGCAGTTCTTC,CSVANAVAYNEQFF
.,few,TRBV2,TRBJ2-4,TGTGCCAGCAGTGAAAGGTGGCAGAGGAGGTACTTC,CASSERWQRRYF
TRBD1,few,TRBV3-1,TRBJ1-5,TGTGCCAGCAGCCTGGGACAGCACAATCAGCCCCAGCATTTT,CASSLGQHNQPQHF
TRBD1,few,TRBV20-1,TRBJ2-3,TGCAGTGTTTGGACAGGGAGTGTTGGAGATACGCAGTATTTT,CSVWTGSVGDTQYF
.,.,TRBV28,TRBJ1-1,TGTGCCAGCAGTCCTCCCCCTTGGCCTAACACTGAAGCTTTCTTT,CASSPPPWPNTEAFF
.,few,TRBV28,TRBJ2-7,TGTGCCAGCAGTTTATTCGACGGGGGCTCCTACGAGCAGTACTTC,CASSLFDGGSYEQYF
.,once,TRBV4-2,TRBJ2-1,TGTGCCAGCAGCCAGGGACGGAGTGAGCAGTTCTTC,CASSQGRSEQFF
TRBD2,.,TRBV20-1,TRBJ2-1,TGCAGTGCTCCAATCAAAACTAGCGGGGGTGAGCAGTTCTTC,CSAPIKTSGGEQFF
TRBD2,.,TRBV25-1,TRBJ2-3,TGTGCCAGCAGTATCCGGTCGGGGGGGGTTGGCACAGATACGCAGTATTTT,CASSIRSGGVGTDTQYF
TRBD2,.,TRBV6-2/TRBV6-3,TRBJ2-3,TGTGCCAGCCGCAGTGCGGGGGGATCGGATACGCAGTATTTT,CASRSAGGSDTQYF
.,.,TRBV18,TRBJ2-3,TGTGCCAGCTCACCATTATCGAACAGAAACACAGATACGCAGTATTTT,CASSPLSNRNTDTQYF
TRBD2,.,TRBV28,TRBJ2-5,TGTGCCAGCAGTTTATGGGCTAGCGGGATCACGGCCCAAGAGACCCAGTACTTC,CASSLWASGITAQETQYF
.,few,TRBV4-2,TRBJ2-1,TGTGCCAGCAGCCCCCGGGACGGGGGTAACAATGGGCAGTTCTTC,CASSPRDGGNNGQFF
.,few,TRBV29-1,TRBJ1-4,TGCAGCGTTGCCAGGGACGGCTATGAAAAACTGTTTTTT,CSVARDGYEKLFF
TRBD2,few,TRBV20-1,TRBJ2-2,TGCAGTGCTTCCGGACTAGCCGTAACGAACACCGGGGAGCTGTTTTTT,CSASGLAVTNTGELFF
.,.,TRBV28,TRBJ2-7,TGTGCCAGCGGCTCCCTCGGGTACGAGCAGTACTTC,CASGSLGYEQYF
TRBD1,.,TRBV5-1,TRBJ2-4,TGCGCCAGCAGCTTGACCGGGACAGGTGGGTTGTATGAGCAGTACTTC,CASSLTGTGGLYEQYF
.,.,TRBV28,TRBJ1-5,TGTGCCAGCTACCTCTCGGGGGGGAGCAATCAGCCCCAGCATTTT,CASYLSGGSNQPQHF
.,.,TRBV7-2,TRBJ2-5,TGTGCCAGCAGCTTTCTCAGTCCCCAAGAGACCCAGTACTTC,CASSFLSPQETQYF
TRBD1,.,TRBV12-3/TRBV12-4,TRBJ1-6,TGTGCCAGCGGTTCGACAGGGCATGGGTCACCCCTCCACTTT,CASGSTGHGSPLHF
TRBD2,.,TRBV28,TRBJ2-5,TGTGCCAGCAGTTCCTGGCTAGCGGGGCAGAGAAACCAAGAGACCCAGTACTTC,CASSSWLAGQRNQETQYF
TRBD1,few,TRBV10-3,TRBJ1-2,TGTGCCATCAGTGATTCGACAGGGGGGCAGTATGGCTACACCTTC,CAISDSTGGQYGYTF
TRBD1,few,TRBV20-1,TRBJ2-1,TGCAGTGCTAGAGATCGAGGGACAGAGGACGACAATGAGCAGTTCTTC,CSARDRGTEDDNEQFF
.,few,TRBV5-6,TRBJ2-5,TGTGCCAGCAGCTTTGGGCCAGTACAAGAGACCCAGTACTTC,CASSFGPVQETQYF
TRBD2,few,TRBV7-8,TRBJ2-1,TGTGCCAGCAGCTTGGGACTAGGATCCAGCAATGAGCAGTTCTTC,CASSLGLGSSNEQFF
TRBD1,few,TRBV6-1,TRBJ2-2,TGTGCCAGCAGTGGTTACAGGGGTAACACCGGGGAGCTGTTTTTT,CASSGYRGNTGELFF
.,.,TRBV21-1,TRBJ1-2,TGTGCCAGCAGCAAAGCGTGGGATGGGGCTGAATCGAGCTACACCTTC,CASSKAWDGAESSYTF
.,many,TRBV7-2,TRBJ2-7,TGTGCCAGCAGCCCCGTCACAGGGTATGGGAACTACGAGCAGTACTTC,CASSPVTGYGNYEQYF
TRBD2,few,TRBV6-2/TRBV6-3,TRBJ2-1,TGTGCCAGCAGTTCCTACGGGGGGACTTACAATGAGCAGTTCTTC,CASSSYGGTYNEQFF
.,few,TRBV27,TRBJ2-3,TGTGCCAGCAGTTTACCTCCGGGACAGACGGGAGGGTTCACAGATACGCAGTATTTT,CASSLPPGQTGGFTDTQYF
.,few,TRBV13,TRBJ2-5,TGTGCCAGCAGCCGCGGGGTGGGACGAGAAGAGACCCAGTACTTC,CASSRGVGREETQYF
.,.,TRBV4-1,TRBJ1-5,TGCGCCAGCAGCCAATCACATAGCAATCAGCCCCAGCATTTT,CASSQSHSNQPQHF
.,.,TRBV7-7,TRBJ2-5,TGTGCCAGCAGCCCACTAGAACACGTGGACAATGAGCAGTACTTC,CASSPLEHVDNEQYF
TRBD2,few,TRBV4-3,TRBJ2-5,TGCGCCAGCAGCCAAGATAGCGGGGGAATCGGGACCCAGTACTTC,CASSQDSGGIGTQYF
TRBD1,few,TRBV27,TRBJ1-6,TGTGCCAGCAGTTTCAAGCGGGACAGGCCCAATTCACCCCTCCACTTT,CASSFKRDRPNSPLHF